The 32 T cell receptor beta chains below were found in one sample sequenced in a study of neurological immune-mediated disorders. TCRdb analysed the 5' RACE reads with MiXCR anew, one entry per CDR3 protein. The repertoire holds about 36,000 distinct CDR3 sequences, with 10% as singletons. Sequencing input: PBMCs. Receptors were obtained from a woman younger than 45 with HTLV-1-associated myelopathy (HAM/TSP).

This clonotype was seen repeatedly, ten times or more. This sequence joins TRBV7-2 and TRBJ2-7; tentatively, D is TRBD2 (6 bases). In germline, CDR1 is SGHTA, CDR2 FQGNSA. The V gene lost 4 bases and the J gene lost 1 base, with 20 bases spanning the gap. This CDR3 has 17 amino acids. The CDR3 sequence is CASSYSLGGAVSYEQYF. The CDR3 DNA follows: TGTGCCAGCAGCTACTCCCTTGGCGGGGCCGTTTCCTACGAGCAGTACTTC.

This clonotype was counted a few times. This chain uses TRBV6-1 with TRBJ2-1; D is ambiguous. Germline CDR1 is MNHNS and CDR2 is SASEGT. The CDR3 loop spans 15 amino acids. The V and J ends lost 7 bases and 0 bases respectively, with 13 bases between them. The CDR3 DNA reads TGTGCCAGCATTAAAGCCAGGTCCTCCTACAATGAGCAGTTCTTC. Encoded protein: CASIKARSSYNEQFF.

This clonotype was seen many times. This chain connects TRBV30 to TRBJ2-3; 10 bases line up with TRBD1. Germline lookup yields CDR1 GTSNPN and CDR2 SVGIG (reference sequence). V shed 2 bases and J 6 bases; nucleotides not matched to a gene: 5. The CDR3 is made up of 14 amino acids. The chain's CDR3 is CAWSKGTGEDTQYF. CDR3 in DNA: TGTGCCTGGAGTAAAGGGACAGGGGAGGATACGCAGTATTTT. Based on the CDR3 plus reference TRBV30 and TRBJ2-3, the full variable domain is SQTIHQWPATLVQPVGSPLSLECTVEGTSNPNLYWYRQAAGRGLQLLFYSVGIGQISSEVPQNLSASRPQDRQFILSSKKLLLSDSGFYLCAWSKGTGEDTQYFGPGTRLTVL.

The table lists this clonotype with many counts. The V and J genes are TRBV20-1 and TRBJ1-6; D may be TRBD1 (5 bases). Germline loops: CDR1 DFQATT, CDR2 SNEGSKA (reference sequence). The V and J ends lost 0 bases and 6 bases respectively, with 18 bases between them. The CDR3 runs 17 residues. In nucleotides, the CDR3 is TGCAGTGCTAGAGATATGGCCCTTGGGACGGTTAATTCACCCCTCCACTTT. This encodes CSARDMALGTVNSPLHF.

This clonotype was detected ten times or more. V usage is TRBV12-3 or TRBV12-4 and J usage is TRBJ2-7; 8 positions agree with TRBD2. The V and J ends lost 3 bases and 0 bases, in that order; junction bases with no gene match: 7. The CDR3 has 16 amino acids. DNA of the CDR3: TGTGCCAGCAGTTTTTATACGGGGGGGACCTCCTACGAGCAGTACTTC. Amino acids: CASSFYTGGTSYEQYF.

There are many counts of this clonotype. This CDR3 is CSARGGIGTEAFF. The CDR3, as DNA: TGCAGTGCTAGAGGAGGCATTGGCACTGAAGCTTTCTTT. The chain joins TRBV20-1 to TRBJ1-1; D is undetermined. The V end lost 1 base, the J end lost 4 bases, and 10 bases lay between the germline ends. The CDR3 sequence is 13 residues long. Germline V gene sequence: CDR1 DFQATT, CDR2 SNEGSKA (reference sequence).

This clonotype was observed at least ten times. This chain links TRBV20-1 with TRBJ2-3, with D tentatively TRBD1 (5 bases). Trimming took off 6 bases at V and 1 base at J, with 14 bases between the two ends. Germline V gene data show CDR1 as DFQATT and CDR2 as SNEGSKA (reference sequence). The CDR3 sequence is 14 residues long. CDR3 in amino acids: CSARDSQRTDTQYF. The DNA of the CDR3 is TGCAGTGCCAGGGATAGTCAGCGCACAGATACGCAGTATTTT.

The chain carries TRBV7-6 and TRBJ2-3, with D unclear. Deletions cut 4 bases from V and 7 bases from J, with 12 bases between. Germline loops: CDR1 SGHVS, CDR2 FNYEAQ. This CDR3 is built from 13 residues. CDR3 in amino acids: CASSSPTLNTQYF. As DNA, the CDR3 is TGTGCCAGCAGCTCCCCGACTCTAAATACGCAGTATTTT.

The sample holds many counts of this clonotype. CDR3 sequence (DNA): TGCAGTGCTAGCCCAGGGCTAGTCTACGAGCAGTACTTC. It specifies CSASPGLVYEQYF. The chain combines TRBV20-1 with TRBJ2-7, with D tentatively TRBD1 (5 bases). Germline V gives CDR1 DFQATT, CDR2 SNEGSKA (reference sequence). The CDR3 spans 13 residues. The germline V and J ends were trimmed by 3 bases and 3 bases, with 12 bases remaining between them.

The table lists this clonotype with many counts. The V call is TRBV6-6, the J call TRBJ2-7, with a possible D match to TRBD2 (6 bases). V lost 5 bases, J lost 0 bases, and 17 bases lay in between. Germline V gene sequence: CDR1 MNHNY, CDR2 SVGAGI (reference sequence). CDR3 length equals 16 residues. The CDR3, as DNA: TGTGCCAGCAGTGACAGCCACGGAGCGGGCTCCTACGAGCAGTACTTC. It encodes CASSDSHGAGSYEQYF.

This clonotype is medium-sized by share. The V gene is TRBV20-1, the J gene TRBJ2-3, with 9 bases identical to TRBD2. Germline loops: CDR1 DFQATT, CDR2 SNEGSKA (reference sequence). J lost 6 bases, V lost 8 bases, and 9 bases had no gene match. The CDR3 extends over 13 amino acids. The CDR3 DNA sequence: TGCAGTCCCCGGCGGGGGGGCGTGGATACGCAGTATTTT. Protein sequence: CSPRRGGVDTQYF.

To note about this clonotype: The junction does not match germline at one end; this may be a read error. The chain has TRBV5-6 and TRBJ2-7; possibly TRBD1 for D (6 bases). CDR1 and CDR2 (germline): SGHDT, YYEEEE. The length of the CDR3 is 16 residues. Written as DNA, the CDR3 is TGTGTCAGCAGCCTCCGAACAGGGAGCAGCTCCTACGAGCAGTACTTC. Protein product: CVSSLRTGSSSYEQYF.

This clonotype was found a few times. This rearrangement joins TRBV30 to TRBJ2-1; D remains ambiguous. V was pared by 8 bases and J by 7 bases, with 12 bases between. This CDR3 region has 11 residues. CDR1 and CDR2 (germline): GTSNPN, SVGIG (reference sequence). The CDR3 nucleotides are TGTGCCGTCCTCCGAAGGAATGAGCAGTTCTTC. It codes for CAVLRRNEQFF.

The sample holds many counts of this clonotype. This chain joins TRBV12-3 or TRBV12-4 and TRBJ2-2, with 9 bases fitting TRBD1. V dropped 6 bases and J dropped 5; count of bases not matched to a gene: 4. The CDR3 loop spans 14 amino acids. The CDR3 nucleotides are TGTGCCAGCAGCCTGGACAGGGGTACCGGGGAGCTGTTTTTT. This codes for CASSLDRGTGELFF.

Many counts were recorded for this clonotype. The chain joins TRBV27 to TRBJ1-4; 7 positions match TRBD1. Germline CDR1 reads MNHEY; CDR2 reads SMNVEV (reference sequence). The junction had 6 bases not matched to a gene; V was cut back by 8 bases and J by 3 bases. This CDR3 has 14 residues. CDR3 region: CASGHGQANEKLFF. CDR3 coding DNA: TGTGCCAGCGGCCACGGACAGGCTAATGAAAAACTGTTTTTT.

This clonotype was seen ten or more times. The V gene is TRBV7-9, the J gene TRBJ2-3; possible D gene TRBD2, 6 bases. In germline, CDR1 is SEHNR, CDR2 FQNEAQ (reference sequence). V shed 8 bases and J shed 3 bases, with 12 bases lying between them. CDR3 length equals 13 residues. Here the CDR3 DNA reads TGTGCCAGCGGAGGGCAGCTGACAGATACGCAGTATTTT. It yields the protein CASGGQLTDTQYF.

At least ten counts were recorded for this clonotype. CDR3 in amino acids: CSARGTVMNGYTF. CDR3 nucleotides: TGCAGTGCTAGAGGCACAGTGATGAATGGCTACACCTTC. The genes are TRBV20-1 and TRBJ1-2; D is unclear. Trimming removed 1 base at V and 6 bases at J, with 12 bases between. Germline loops: CDR1 DFQATT, CDR2 SNEGSKA (reference sequence). The CDR3 loop spans 13 amino acids.

In this sample, this clonotype turned up many times. The rearrangement joins TRBV5-5 to TRBJ1-1; 7 nucleotides match TRBD1. The CDR3 is 14 residues long. The junction had 3 bases not matched to a gene; V was cut back by 2 bases and J by 2 bases. Germline V gene data show CDR1 as SGHKS and CDR2 as YYEKEE (reference sequence). CDR3 nucleotide sequence: TGTGCCAGCAGCTTCGGGACAGCTAACACTGAAGCTTTCTTT. Encoded protein: CASSFGTANTEAFF.

The sample holds many counts of this clonotype. This rearrangement joins TRBV7-2 to TRBJ2-3; D is uncertain. Germline V CDR1 and CDR2: SGHTA, FQGNSA. Trimming stripped 1 base from V and 0 bases from J, with 11 bases between. The CDR3 extends over 16 amino acids. The CDR3 DNA is TGTGCCAGCAGCTTAGTCGGCCTATCTAGCACAGATACGCAGTATTTT. Protein product: CASSLVGLSSTDTQYF.

This sequence joins TRBV20-1 and TRBJ2-1; 16 bases are shared with TRBD2. Germline CDR1 reads DFQATT; CDR2 reads SNEGSKA (reference sequence). This CDR3 has 16 residues. Trimming removed 3 bases from V and 6 bases from J; junction bases left unmatched: 5. The CDR3 reads CSASGTSGGAFNEQFF. CDR3 DNA sequence: TGCAGTGCTAGCGGGACTAGCGGGGGGGCCTTCAATGAGCAGTTCTTC.

The sample holds many counts of this clonotype. The chain carries TRBV5-1 and TRBJ1-3, with D maybe TRBD1 (6 bases). This CDR3 has 15 residues. Germline CDR1 reads SGHRS; CDR2 reads YFSETQ. V shed 3 bases and J shed 3 bases, with 13 bases lying between them. As DNA, the CDR3 is TGCGCCAGCAGCTCCATGACAGGCCGTGGAAACACCATATATTTT. Protein sequence: CASSSMTGRGNTIYF. The whole variable domain, filled in from reference TRBV5-1 and TRBJ1-3, reads KAGVTQTPRYLIKTRGQQVTLSCSPISGHRSVSWYQQTPGQGLQFLFEYFSETQRNKGNFPGRFSGRQFSNSRSEMNVSTLELGDSALYLCASSSMTGRGNTIYFGEGSWLTVV.

This clonotype was seen ten or more times. The rearrangement joins TRBV5-1 to TRBJ1-4; D gene ambiguous. Trimming removed 2 bases from V and 7 bases from J, with 18 bases in between. This CDR3 is 16 amino acids long. Looked up from germline, CDR1 is SGHRS and CDR2 is YFSETQ. The CDR3 is CASSLYLPSGSEKLFF. In DNA form, the CDR3 reads TGCGCCAGCAGCTTATACTTACCCTCGGGGAGTGAAAAACTGTTTTTT.

Ten or more counts support this clonotype. The rearrangement joins TRBV20-1 to TRBJ1-2, with 7 bases that match TRBD1. The CDR3 has 13 amino acids. Germline loops: CDR1 DFQATT, CDR2 SNEGSKA (reference sequence). After removal of 4 bases from V and 1 base from J, the junction contained 3 bases not matched to a gene. CDR3 nucleotides: TGCAGTGCTAAACAGGGGATTAACTATGGCTACACCTTC. Its protein is CSAKQGINYGYTF.

This clonotype has at least ten counts. The chain links TRBV7-9 to TRBJ2-1; 14 nucleotides align to TRBD2. The J segment lost 10 bases and the V segment lost 5 bases, leaving 13 bases of the junction unmatched. CDR3 length equals 17 residues. Germline V CDR1 and CDR2: SEHNR, FQNEAQ (reference sequence). CDR3 in amino acids: CASSNYRTSGGLYEQFF. The CDR3 DNA reads as TGTGCCAGCAGCAATTATCGGACTAGCGGGGGGCTCTACGAGCAGTTCTTC.

The V and J genes are TRBV20-1 and TRBJ1-5; no definite D call. The V and J ends lost 2 bases and 4 bases respectively, with 12 bases between them. CDR3 length: 14 residues. CDR1 DFQATT and CDR2 SNEGSKA come from the germline V gene (reference sequence). The DNA of the CDR3 is TGCAGTGCTAGATCGGACGGAGGAAATCAGCCCCAGCATTTT. Its translation is CSARSDGGNQPQHF.

This clonotype was recorded many times. The V gene is TRBV27, the J gene TRBJ1-5; the match to TRBD1 covers 8 bases. After removal of 4 bases from V and 2 bases from J, the junction contained 4 bases not matched to a gene. Germline V gene sequence: CDR1 MNHEY, CDR2 SMNVEV (reference sequence). This CDR3 is built from 15 residues. CDR3 residues: CASSSRGRGNQPQHF. CDR3 coding DNA: TGTGCCAGCAGTTCCAGGGGGCGAGGCAATCAGCCCCAGCATTTT.

This clonotype has a count of ten or more. J is TRBJ2-3 and V is TRBV7-9; D unresolved. V lost 4 bases to trimming and J lost 7 bases, with 3 bases between them. CDR1 is SEHNR and CDR2 is FQNEAQ in the germline V gene (reference sequence). The CDR3 covers 10 residues. The CDR3 loop is CASSSNTQYF. The CDR3 bases are TGTGCCAGCAGCTCCAATACGCAGTATTTT.

This clonotype was seen many times. This chain connects TRBV5-5 to TRBJ1-5; TRBD1 matches at 9 bases. There are 15 residues in the CDR3. Germline loops: CDR1 SGHKS, CDR2 YYEKEE (reference sequence). The V and J ends lost 0 bases and 7 bases, in that order; junction bases with no gene match: 5. For the CDR3, the DNA is TGTGCCAGCAGCTTGGCCGGGACAGGGCGGCAGCCCCAGCATTTT. It is translated as CASSLAGTGRQPQHF.

This clonotype appeared many times. This sequence joins TRBV5-1 and TRBJ2-2; D remains ambiguous. V lost 1 base, J lost 5 bases, and 6 bases lay in between. The CDR3 has 13 amino acids. Germline assignment: CDR1 SGHRS and CDR2 YFSETQ. CDR3 region: CASSLPRTGELFF. Written as DNA, the CDR3 is TGCGCCAGCAGCTTGCCGAGAACCGGGGAGCTGTTTTTT.

This chain joins TRBV5-1 and TRBJ1-2, with 10 bases aligning to TRBD1. The CDR3 covers 14 residues. Germline CDR1 reads SGHRS; CDR2 reads YFSETQ. Unmatched junction bases numbered 5, after V lost 3 bases and J lost 6 bases. The CDR3 nucleotides are TGCGCCAGCAGCTCGCTCGGGACAGGGGATGGCTACACCTTC. Protein product: CASSSLGTGDGYTF.

Only a few counts were recorded for this clonotype. This chain connects TRBV30 to TRBJ2-7; D is possibly TRBD2 (5 bases). V dropped 0 bases and J dropped 2 bases, with 11 bases sitting between them. Germline CDR1 reads GTSNPN; CDR2 reads SVGIG (reference sequence). CDR3 length equals 14 residues. The CDR3, as DNA: TGTGCCTGGAGTGTTAGCGTCGGAGCCTACGAGCAGTACTTC. Protein: CAWSVSVGAYEQYF. Complete variable domain (other parts from reference TRBV30 and TRBJ2-7): SQTIHQWPATLVQPVGSPLSLECTVEGTSNPNLYWYRQAAGRGLQLLFYSVGIGQISSEVPQNLSASRPQDRQFILSSKKLLLSDSGFYLCAWSVSVGAYEQYFGPGTRLTVT.

This clonotype showed up many times. This chain joins TRBV20-1 and TRBJ2-3; 7 bases line up with TRBD1. Germline V lookup: CDR1 DFQATT, CDR2 SNEGSKA (reference sequence). J lost 4 bases, V lost 2 bases, and 12 bases had no gene match. The CDR3 has 16 residues. CDR3: CSARSRQGFIPDTQYF. CDR3 bases: TGCAGTGCTAGATCAAGACAGGGTTTTATTCCAGATACGCAGTATTTT.